A selection of T cell receptor beta chains follows, all from one sample in a study of persistence of HIV-infected CD4 T cells. TCRdb's copy holds only in-frame clones and misses some; the assay was immunoSEQ multiplex PCR. This sample carries 40,000 to 60,000 clones, over 80% of them seen once, and the ten largest clones take about 3.5%. These receptors' antigens are unknown. The sample here was CD4+ T cells sorted from PBMCs after approximately 20-hour stimulation, taken from a patient who received antiretroviral therapy. Receptors were obtained from an adult woman with HIV who was CMV-seropositive. CDR3s include the opening cysteine and the closing phenylalanine or tryptophan. D genes are given only for firm matches. Some rows have no size entry. The others give once, few or many, or a class for an expanded clone.

J gene: TRBJ2-3
V gene: TRBV10-3
clone size: -
D gene: TRBD2
CDR3 DNA: TGTGCCATTCTAGCGGACCCCACAGATACGCAGTATTTT
CDR3 protein: CAILADPTDTQYF

J gene: TRBJ1-5
V gene: TRBV5-1
clone size: -
D gene: -
CDR3 DNA: TGCGCCAGGACGGACACTCGCAATCAGCCCCAGCATTTT
CDR3 protein: CARTDTRNQPQHF

J gene: TRBJ1-2
V gene: TRBV19
clone size: -
D gene: -
CDR3 DNA: TGTGCCAGTAGTATACGAGGGGACCATGGCTACACCTTC
CDR3 protein: CASSIRGDHGYTF

J gene: TRBJ2-7
V gene: TRBV5-8
clone size: few
D gene: -
CDR3 DNA: TGTGCCAGCAGCTTCCCCCAGGGTGCCTACGAGCAGTACTTC
CDR3 protein: CASSFPQGAYEQYF

J gene: TRBJ2-1
V gene: TRBV7-3
clone size: -
D gene: -
CDR3 DNA: TGTGCCAGCAGCTTGGGCAGGGAGCCTGAGCAGTTCTTC
CDR3 protein: CASSLGREPEQFF

J gene: TRBJ1-1
V gene: TRBV18
clone size: -
D gene: -
CDR3 DNA: TGTGCCAGCTCACCACAGCACCGCACTGAAGCTTTCTTT
CDR3 protein: CASSPQHRTEAFF

J gene: TRBJ2-2
V gene: TRBV14
clone size: -
D gene: -
CDR3 DNA: TGTGCCAGCAGCCCATCCCTGATCGGGGAGCTGTTTTTT
CDR3 protein: CASSPSLIGELFF

J gene: TRBJ1-1
V gene: TRBV12-3/TRBV12-4
clone size: -
D gene: -
CDR3 DNA: TGTGCCAGCAGTTTAACAGAGTCCACTGAAGCTTTCTTT
CDR3 protein: CASSLTESTEAFF

J gene: TRBJ1-1
V gene: TRBV11-3
clone size: -
D gene: -
CDR3 DNA: TGTGCCAGCAGCTTCGCTGGAGGGCTCACTACTGAAGCTTTCTTT
CDR3 protein: CASSFAGGLTTEAFF

J gene: TRBJ1-3
V gene: TRBV25-1
clone size: few
D gene: -
CDR3 DNA: TGTGCCAGCAGTTGGTCAGGAGCCTCTGGAAACACCATATATTTT
CDR3 protein: CASSWSGASGNTIYF

J gene: TRBJ2-7
V gene: TRBV5-1
clone size: -
D gene: -
CDR3 DNA: TGCGCCAGCAGCGAAGGGAGCGGAAGGTCCTACGAGCAGTACTTC
CDR3 protein: CASSEGSGRSYEQYF

J gene: TRBJ2-7
V gene: TRBV30
clone size: -
D gene: -
CDR3 DNA: TGTGCCTGGAGTAGACAGGGAGGGCAGTACTTC
CDR3 protein: CAWSRQGGQYF

J gene: TRBJ1-4
V gene: TRBV7-8
clone size: -
D gene: TRBD1
CDR3 DNA: TGTGCCAGCAGCTTAGACGGGACAGCTAATGAAAAACTGTTTTTT
CDR3 protein: CASSLDGTANEKLFF

J gene: TRBJ2-7
V gene: TRBV3-1/TRBV3-2
clone size: -
D gene: TRBD2
CDR3 DNA: TGTGCCAGCAGCGCGGGAGATCCGTACGAGCAGTACTTC
CDR3 protein: CASSAGDPYEQYF

J gene: TRBJ1-3
V gene: TRBV19
clone size: -
D gene: -
CDR3 DNA: TGTGCGATCTCCAGCAACTCTGGAAACACCATATATTTT
CDR3 protein: CAISSNSGNTIYF

J gene: TRBJ2-2
V gene: TRBV9
clone size: -
D gene: -
CDR3 DNA: TGTGCCAGCAGGAGGACGTTCAACACCGGGGAGCTGTTTTTT
CDR3 protein: CASRRTFNTGELFF